Each of the 6 T cell receptor beta chains below was sequenced from the same sample in a study of blood T cell repertoires in COVID-19. Assay: immunoSEQ multiplex PCR; the TCRdb copy retains only in-frame clones and omits some. The top ten clones hold more than 1.5% of a sample with some 270,000 clones, just under 90% of them seen once. The specimen sequenced was PBMCs or T cells enriched from blood (not recorded which). Every receptor here comes from a woman aged 55 to 70 who had recovered from COVID-19.

The V call is TRBV2, the J call TRBJ2-1; D is unresolved. The CDR3 sequence is 13 residues long. V shed 7 bases and J shed 3 bases, with 10 bases lying between them. Germline assignment: CDR1 SNHLY and CDR2 FYNNEI. The DNA for the CDR3 is TGTGCCAGCATCAGAAAAATCTACAATGAGCAGTTCTTC. It is translated as CASIRKIYNEQFF.

The rearrangement joins TRBV3-1 (or the pseudogene TRBV3-2) to TRBJ1-4, with D tentatively TRBD1 (5 bases). The germline V gene encodes CDR1 LGHDT and CDR2 YNNKEL (reference sequence). Deletions cut 5 bases from V and 8 bases from J, with 15 bases between. CDR3 size: 14 residues. Written as DNA, the CDR3 is TGTGCCAGCAGCTCCTTGTCAGGGTACGAAAAACTGTTTTTT. Translation gives CASSSLSGYEKLFF.

The V call is TRBV5-1, the J call TRBJ2-3, with 7 bases fitting TRBD2. Germline loops: CDR1 SGHRS, CDR2 YFSETQ. The trim removed 2 bases at V and 6 bases at J, leaving 15 bases unmatched. The CDR3 is 17 amino acids. In DNA form, the CDR3 reads TGCGCCAGCAGCTTTCCCTCCCCCCGGCGGGGAGGGGATACGCAGTATTTT. The encoded protein is CASSFPSPRRGGDTQYF.

This rearrangement joins TRBV18 to TRBJ1-2, with TRBD1 matching over 7 bases. The CDR3 is 14 amino acids. Unmatched junction bases numbered 2, after V lost 3 bases and J lost 1 base. Germline-derived CDR1 and CDR2 are KGHSH and LQKENI. CDR3 protein: CASSPGQDNYGYTF. For the CDR3, the DNA is TGTGCCAGCTCACCCGGACAGGATAACTATGGCTACACCTTC.

V gene TRBV29-1 combines with J gene TRBJ1-3; D call uncertain. V lost 6 bases, J lost 2 bases, and 11 bases lay in between. There are 13 residues in the CDR3. Germline lookup yields CDR1 SQVTM and CDR2 ANQGSEA. The DNA of the CDR3 is TGCAGCGTGGAATCGGGAGCTGGAAACACCATATATTTT. As protein: CSVESGAGNTIYF. The full variable domain, its missing parts supplied by reference TRBV29-1 and TRBJ1-3, is SAVISQKPSRDICQRGTSLTIQCQVDSQVTMMFWYRQQPGQSLTLIATANQGSEATYESGFVIDKFPISRPNLTFSTLTVSNMSPEDSSIYLCSVESGAGNTIYFGEGSWLTVV.

The gene calls are TRBV30 and TRBJ1-2, with D unresolved. This CDR3 comprises 10 residues. The germline gives CDR1 GTSNPN, CDR2 SVGIG (reference sequence). Trimming took off 3 bases at V and 8 bases at J, with 7 bases between the two ends. The CDR3 region is CAWSLQGYTF. The DNA of the CDR3 is TGTGCCTGGAGCCTTCAGGGCTACACCTTC.